This T cell receptor (beta chain) was sequenced during a study of cytomegalovirus exposure and HLA in healthy donors. Study results and caveats: In a later analysis, a missense DCLRE1C variant was linked to TCR beta V- and J-gene trimming. Later analysis found that TCR beta chains associated with HLA were more clonally expanded than other, equally common chains.

CDR1 is MNHEY and CDR2 is SVGAGI in the germline V gene. This CDR3 has 13 amino acids. The germline V and J ends were trimmed by 7 bases and 5 bases, with 11 bases remaining between them. This clone was detected a few times. What it recognizes is unknown. The PCR ran on 60 Vbeta and 13 Jbeta primers. Repertoires were generated with immunoSEQ multiplex PCR, while TCRdb's copy carries only in-frame clones and drops some. The table records approximately 170,000 clones, about 80% of them present only once. This chain uses TRBV6-5 with TRBJ1-4, with D perhaps matching TRBD1 (5 bases). Sequencing was done on a sample of PBMCs. The sequence was collected from a woman between 45 and 60 years old in good health and CMV-seronegative. CDR3 sequence (DNA): TGTGCCAGCACCAGGGAAGGGAATGAAAAACTGTTTTTT. This sequence encodes CASTREGNEKLFF.